The 13 T cell receptor beta chains given below trace back to one sample, sequenced in a study of shared clonotypes between healthy human individuals. Generated by immunoSEQ multiplex PCR, the TCRdb table keeps only in-frame clones and is missing some. The table lists millions of clones, 85% to 95% of them singletons. The sample taken for sequencing was naive CD4+ T cells sorted from blood. The subset was: CD45RA+ positively selected. Every receptor here comes from a man aged 18 to 29 in good health.

This clone was counted once. The V and J genes are TRBV7-9 and TRBJ2-4; D not resolved. The CDR3 totals 16 residues. V shed 1 base and J shed 1 base, with 11 bases lying between them. The germline CDR1 and CDR2 sequences are SEHNR and FQNEAQ (reference sequence). CDR3 protein: CASSLETLIAKNIQYF. The CDR3 DNA is TGTGCCAGCAGCTTAGAAACGCTAATTGCCAAAAACATTCAGTACTTC.

The rearrangement links TRBV9 to TRBJ2-1; 9 nucleotides match TRBD2. Germline V gives CDR1 SGDLS, CDR2 YYNGEE. Trimming removed 4 bases from V and 7 bases from J; junction bases left unmatched: 9. CDR3 length: 15 residues. CDR3 amino acids: CASSIRTSAQNEQFF. The CDR3 DNA reads as TGTGCCAGCAGCATCCGGACTAGCGCGCAAAATGAGCAGTTCTTC.

The rearrangement joins TRBV7-2 to TRBJ2-1; D uncertain. CDR1 and CDR2 from the germline V gene are SGHTA and FQGNSA. Trimming shortened V by 2 bases and J by 6 bases, and 8 bases separated the two germline ends. The CDR3 sequence is 13 residues long. The CDR3 loop reads CASSLSRGNEQFF. The CDR3 DNA reads as TGTGCCAGCAGCTTAAGTCGCGGCAATGAGCAGTTCTTC.

The chain employs TRBV6-1 and TRBJ2-2, with TRBD1 matching over 7 bases. The V and J ends lost 4 bases and 5 bases, in that order; junction bases with no gene match: 7. CDR1 MNHNS and CDR2 SASEGT come from the germline V gene. This CDR3 spans 15 amino acids. The DNA of the CDR3 is TGTGCCAGCAGTGGTCGACAGGGCAGGACCGGGGAGCTGTTTTTT. Its translation: CASSGRQGRTGELFF.

The V call is TRBV19, the J call TRBJ2-7; 11 bases align to TRBD2. Trimming took 10 bases from V and 5 from J; bases not matched to a gene: 7. Germline CDR1 LNHDA, CDR2 SQIVND (reference sequence). The CDR3 sequence is 13 residues long. The CDR3 DNA reads as TGTGCCACCAAACTAGCGGGAGCCGACGAGCAGTACTTC. Translating it yields CATKLAGADEQYF.

The V gene is TRBV4-3, the J gene TRBJ2-1, with 7 bases aligning to TRBD2. The CDR3 consists of 15 residues. The J segment lost 9 bases and the V segment lost 0 bases, leaving 8 bases of the junction unmatched. The germline V gene encodes CDR1 LGHNA and CDR2 YSLEER. The CDR3 reads CASSQETGGGGEQFF. The DNA of the CDR3 is TGCGCCAGCAGCCAAGAGACGGGAGGCGGAGGTGAGCAGTTCTTC.

The genes are TRBV7-2 and TRBJ2-1; D possibly corresponds to TRBD1 (6 bases). The CDR3 totals 13 residues. Trimming shortened V by 4 bases and J by 4 bases, and 8 bases separated the two germline ends. Germline V lookup: CDR1 SGHTA, CDR2 FQGNSA. The CDR3 protein is CASSSTGYNEQFF. The CDR3 DNA reads TGTGCCAGCAGCTCAACAGGGTACAATGAGCAGTTCTTC.

For this clone: Distinct nucleotide sequences in the sample also encode this CDR3. CDR3 nucleotides: TGTGCCAGCAGCGTAGGAGGACAGGGTAATTCACCCCTCCACTTT. This encodes CASSVGGQGNSPLHF. This chain joins TRBV9 and TRBJ1-6, with 8 bases aligning to TRBD1. The J segment lost 6 bases and the V segment lost 0 bases, leaving 2 bases of the junction unmatched. This CDR3 has 15 residues. Per germline, CDR1 SGDLS and CDR2 YYNGEE.

The gene calls are TRBV7-8 and TRBJ2-7; 10 nucleotides agree with TRBD1. The CDR3 consists of 16 residues. Unmatched junction bases numbered 9, after V lost 5 bases and J lost 2 bases. Germline CDR1 reads SGHVS; CDR2 reads FQNEAQ. CDR3 DNA sequence: TGTGCCAGCAGCCATCCCGGGACAGGGGCACCCTACGAGCAGTACTTC. Translated, it gives CASSHPGTGAPYEQYF.

This clone came up once. V and J are TRBV10-3 and TRBJ1-2; D call uncertain. V was trimmed by 0 bases and J by 5 bases, leaving 16 bases between them. CDR3 length equals 16 residues. The germline CDR1 and CDR2 sequences are ENHRY and SYGVKD. DNA for the CDR3: TGTGCCATCAGTGAGTCGCAGCAGGAGACCCTATATGGCTACACCTTC. It yields the protein CAISESQQETLYGYTF.

The chain uses TRBV5-1 and TRBJ2-3; 9 positions agree with TRBD2. Germline V gives CDR1 SGHRS, CDR2 YFSETQ. The CDR3 runs to 13 residues. V was pared by 3 bases and J by 10 bases, with 6 bases of the junction left unmatched. CDR3 loop: CASSSSGDHPQYF. CDR3 sequence (DNA): TGCGCCAGCAGCTCTAGCGGGGATCATCCGCAGTATTTT.

The chain couples TRBV2 to TRBJ1-4; a weak D match, TRBD1 (5 bases). The V gene lost 1 base and the J gene lost 5 bases, with 8 bases spanning the gap. This CDR3 has 14 amino acids. The V gene's germline CDR1 is SNHLY and CDR2 FYNNEI. The CDR3 spells CASSEGGLNEKLFF. The CDR3 bases are TGTGCCAGCAGTGAAGGGGGCTTGAATGAAAAACTGTTTTTT. The whole variable domain, filled in from reference TRBV2 and TRBJ1-4, reads EPEVTQTPSHQVTQMGQEVILRCVPISNHLYFYWYRQILGQKVEFLVSFYNNEISEKSEIFDDQFSVERPDGSNFTLKIRSTKLEDSAMYFCASSEGGLNEKLFFGSGTQLSVL.

J is TRBJ1-2 and V is TRBV27; the match to TRBD1 covers 7 bases. This CDR3 is built from 11 residues. The germline V gene encodes CDR1 MNHEY and CDR2 SMNVEV (reference sequence). The CDR3 DNA reads as TGTCCGCAGCGTAGGGGGCGAGGCTACACCTTC. Protein product: CPQRRGRGYTF.